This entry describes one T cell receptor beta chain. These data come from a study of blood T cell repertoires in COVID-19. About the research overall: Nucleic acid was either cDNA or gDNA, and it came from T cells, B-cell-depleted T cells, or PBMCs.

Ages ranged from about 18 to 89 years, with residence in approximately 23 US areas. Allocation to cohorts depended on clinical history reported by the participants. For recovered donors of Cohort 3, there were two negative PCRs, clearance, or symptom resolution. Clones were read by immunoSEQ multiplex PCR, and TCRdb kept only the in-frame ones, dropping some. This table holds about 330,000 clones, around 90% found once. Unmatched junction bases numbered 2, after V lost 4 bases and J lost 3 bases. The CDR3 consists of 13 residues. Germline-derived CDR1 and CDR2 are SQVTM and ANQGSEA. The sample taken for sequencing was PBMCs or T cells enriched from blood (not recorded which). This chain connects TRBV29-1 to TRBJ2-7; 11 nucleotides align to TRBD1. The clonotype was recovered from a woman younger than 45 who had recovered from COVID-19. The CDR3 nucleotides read TGCAGCGTTGGTGGGACAGGGGGCTACGAGCAGTACTTC. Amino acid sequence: CSVGGTGGYEQYF.